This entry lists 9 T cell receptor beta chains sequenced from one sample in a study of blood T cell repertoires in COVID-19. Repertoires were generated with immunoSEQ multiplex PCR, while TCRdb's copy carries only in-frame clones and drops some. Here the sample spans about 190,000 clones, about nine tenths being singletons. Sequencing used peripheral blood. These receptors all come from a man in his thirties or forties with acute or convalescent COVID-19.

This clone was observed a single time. Here the CDR3 reads CSVTGTAESLRTDTQYF. Here the CDR3 DNA reads TGCAGCGTAACCGGGACAGCGGAGTCCCTTCGCACAGATACGCAGTATTTT. The chain recombines TRBV29-1 with TRBJ2-3; 7 positions agree with TRBD1. V dropped 6 bases and J dropped 1; count of bases not matched to a gene: 16. There are 17 residues in the CDR3. Germline-derived CDR1 and CDR2 are SQVTM and ANQGSEA.

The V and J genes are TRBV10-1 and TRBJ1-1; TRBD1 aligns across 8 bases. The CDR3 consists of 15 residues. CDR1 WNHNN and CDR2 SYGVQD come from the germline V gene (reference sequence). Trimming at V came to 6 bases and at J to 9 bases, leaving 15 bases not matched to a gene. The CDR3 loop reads CASSGPGQAANQAFF. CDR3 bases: TGCGCCAGCAGCGGTCCGGGACAGGCAGCAAACCAAGCTTTCTTT.

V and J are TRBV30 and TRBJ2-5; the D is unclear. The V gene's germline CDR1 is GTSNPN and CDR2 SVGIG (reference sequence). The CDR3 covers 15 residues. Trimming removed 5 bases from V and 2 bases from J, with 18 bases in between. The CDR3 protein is CAWARQWATQETQYF. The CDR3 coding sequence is TGTGCCTGGGCCAGGCAGTGGGCGACACAAGAGACCCAGTACTTC.

CDR3 loop: CASSGTGDSNYGYTF. The CDR3 DNA follows: TGTGCCAGCAGCGGCACAGGAGACTCCAACTATGGCTACACCTTC. The V and J genes are TRBV7-9 and TRBJ1-2, with D tentatively TRBD1 (5 bases). The CDR3 extends over 15 amino acids. V dropped 5 bases and J dropped 2 bases, with 15 bases sitting between them. CDR1 SEHNR and CDR2 FQNEAQ come from the germline V gene (reference sequence).

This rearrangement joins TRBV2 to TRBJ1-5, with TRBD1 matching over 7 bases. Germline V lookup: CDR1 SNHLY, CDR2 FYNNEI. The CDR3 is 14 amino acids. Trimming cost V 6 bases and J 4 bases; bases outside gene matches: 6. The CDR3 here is CASRFTGANQPQHF. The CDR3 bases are TGTGCCAGCAGGTTTACAGGGGCTAATCAGCCCCAGCATTTT.

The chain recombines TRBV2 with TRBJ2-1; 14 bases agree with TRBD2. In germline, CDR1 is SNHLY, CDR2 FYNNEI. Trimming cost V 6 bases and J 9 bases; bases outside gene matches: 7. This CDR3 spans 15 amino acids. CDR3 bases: TGTGCCAGCAGCGCGACTAGCGGGGGGGTTAGTGAGCAGTTCTTC. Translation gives CASSATSGGVSEQFF.

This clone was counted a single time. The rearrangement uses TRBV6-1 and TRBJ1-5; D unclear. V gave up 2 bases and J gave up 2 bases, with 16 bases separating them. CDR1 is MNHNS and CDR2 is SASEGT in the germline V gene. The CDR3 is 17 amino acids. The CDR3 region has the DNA TGTGCCAGCAGTGAACCCTATGGGCGGGTGCGCAATCAGCCCCAGCATTTT. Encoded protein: CASSEPYGRVRNQPQHF.

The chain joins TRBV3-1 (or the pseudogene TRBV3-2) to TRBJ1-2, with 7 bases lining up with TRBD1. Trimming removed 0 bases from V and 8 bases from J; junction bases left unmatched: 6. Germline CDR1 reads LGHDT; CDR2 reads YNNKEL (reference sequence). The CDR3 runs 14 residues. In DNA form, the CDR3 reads TGTGCCAGCAGCCAAGATGACAGGGTTGAGGGCTACACCTTC. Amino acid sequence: CASSQDDRVEGYTF.

CDR3 coding DNA: TGTGCCACCAGCACAGGTTCGGGAGGAAATGAGCAGTTCTTC. It encodes CATSTGSGGNEQFF. The rearrangement uses TRBV15 and TRBJ2-1; TRBD2 agrees at 7 bases. The CDR3 sequence is 14 residues long. In germline, CDR1 is LNHNV, CDR2 YYDKDF (reference sequence). V was clipped by 4 bases and J by 7 bases; unmatched bases: 7.